These 27 T cell receptor beta chains came from one sample sequenced in a study of blood T cell repertoires in COVID-19. TCRdb's copy holds only in-frame clones and misses some; the assay was immunoSEQ multiplex PCR. The data hold about 250,000 clones, with 80% to 90% observed a single time. Sequenced: PBMCs or T cells enriched from blood (not recorded which). These receptors came from a man aged 18 to 30 who had recovered from COVID-19.

The rearrangement uses TRBV27 and TRBJ1-2, with D unresolved. CDR1 MNHEY and CDR2 SMNVEV come from the germline V gene (reference sequence). Trimming took off 6 bases at V and 8 bases at J, with 19 bases between the two ends. CDR3 length: 14 residues. This chain's CDR3 is CASSRGPIESGYTF. The CDR3 DNA reads TGTGCCAGCAGCCGAGGCCCCATAGAGAGCGGCTACACCTTC.

The chain carries TRBV11-3 and TRBJ1-6, with TRBD1 matching over 9 bases. V was pared by 5 bases and J by 8 bases, with 7 bases of the junction left unmatched. The CDR3 sequence is 15 residues long. Germline V CDR1 and CDR2: SGHNT, YENEEA. CDR3 residues: CASSSGQGSDSPLHF. CDR3 nucleotide sequence: TGTGCCAGCAGCAGTGGACAGGGGTCCGATTCACCCCTCCACTTT.

V and J are TRBV12-3 or TRBV12-4 and TRBJ2-2, with a tentative D call TRBD1 (6 bases). The ends were cut back, 9 bases at V and 8 bases at J, with 16 bases in the middle. The length of the CDR3 is 13 residues. CDR3 amino acids: CASLTRTGGELFF. Here the CDR3 DNA reads TGTGCCAGTCTCACAAGAACAGGGGGGGAGCTGTTTTTT.

The chain carries TRBV28 and TRBJ2-3; 16 bases match TRBD2. J was trimmed by 0 bases and V by 3 bases; bases with no gene match: 6. Per the germline V gene, CDR1 is MDHEN and CDR2 is SYDVKM. The CDR3 length is 19 residues. The CDR3: CASSFLGLAGGDSTDTQYF. The CDR3 region has the DNA TGTGCCAGCAGTTTCCTGGGACTAGCGGGAGGGGATAGCACAGATACGCAGTATTTT. Supplemented by reference TRBV28 and TRBJ2-3, the full variable domain reads DVKVTQSSRYLVKRTGEKVFLECVQDMDHENMFWYRQDPGLGLRLIYFSYDVKMKEKGDIPEGYSVSREKKERFSLILESASTNQTSMYLCASSFLGLAGGDSTDTQYFGPGTRLTVL.

For this clone: Other DNA sequences in this sample translate to the same CDR3. The chain couples TRBV19 to TRBJ2-3; D perhaps matches TRBD1 (6 bases). This CDR3 comprises 14 residues. Germline CDR1 is LNHDA and CDR2 is SQIVND (reference sequence). The V end was cut by 1 base, the J end by 3 bases, with 8 bases between. CDR3 in DNA: TGTGCCAGTAGTATAGTACAGGGAACAGATACGCAGTATTTT. Its protein is CASSIVQGTDTQYF.

CDR3 sequence (DNA): TGCGCCAGCAGCTTGAGGTCAGGGGGCGGCTACACCTTC. It specifies CASSLRSGGGYTF. The chain joins TRBV5-1 to TRBJ1-2, with TRBD1 matching over 8 bases. The CDR3 is made up of 13 amino acids. Per the germline V gene, CDR1 is SGHRS and CDR2 is YFSETQ. V shed 1 base and J 8 bases; nucleotides not matched to a gene: 4.

The chain joins TRBV4-1 to TRBJ2-7, with D unclear. The CDR3 extends over 13 amino acids. V was clipped by 0 bases and J by 4 bases, with 7 bases between them. Germline CDR1 MGHRA, CDR2 YSYEKL. The CDR3 loop is CASSQDTSYEQYF. In DNA form, the CDR3 reads TGCGCCAGCAGCCAAGATACCAGTTACGAGCAGTACTTC.

V usage is TRBV14 and J usage is TRBJ1-1, with 7 positions matching TRBD1. J lost 1 base, V lost 7 bases, and 3 bases had no gene match. The CDR3 loop spans 13 amino acids. CDR1 and CDR2 from the germline V gene are SGHDN and FVKESK. Here the CDR3 DNA reads TGTGCCAGCAACGGACAGGAGAACACTGAAGCTTTCTTT. It yields the protein CASNGQENTEAFF.

The chain couples TRBV2 to TRBJ2-3, with D perhaps matching TRBD2 (5 bases). The CDR3 extends over 13 amino acids. V was trimmed by 4 bases and J by 7 bases, leaving 12 bases between them. Germline-derived CDR1 and CDR2 are SNHLY and FYNNEI. The CDR3 loop reads CASSGADGNTQYF. For the CDR3, the DNA is TGTGCCAGCAGTGGGGCCGACGGGAATACGCAGTATTTT.

The rearrangement joins TRBV10-2 to TRBJ2-2; 11 nucleotides align to TRBD1. Trimming cost V 6 bases and J 5 bases; bases outside gene matches: 8. CDR1 is WSHSY and CDR2 is SAAADI in the germline V gene. The CDR3 length is 16 residues. DNA for the CDR3: TGCGCCAGCAGGTTCGCCGGGACAGGGGGAACCGGGGAGCTGTTTTTT. Residues: CASRFAGTGGTGELFF.

This clone has a single count. This chain links TRBV9 with TRBJ2-7; 11 bases line up with TRBD2. V was pared by 4 bases and J by 3 bases, with 6 bases of the junction left unmatched. From germline, CDR1 is SGDLS and CDR2 YYNGEE. The CDR3 sequence is 15 residues long. The CDR3 DNA follows: TGTGCCAGCAGCCCAGGACTAGCGGGTCTCTACGAGCAGTACTTC. The encoded protein is CASSPGLAGLYEQYF.

This clone was picked up one time. This chain links TRBV7-6 with TRBJ2-1, with 10 bases identical to TRBD1. Germline lookup yields CDR1 SGHVS and CDR2 FNYEAQ. CDR3 length equals 14 residues. With V trimmed by 6 bases and J by 5 bases, 4 bases remained unmatched. The CDR3 loop is CASSSGTGDNEQFF. CDR3 in DNA: TGTGCCAGCAGTTCCGGGACAGGGGACAATGAGCAGTTCTTC.

V gene TRBV4-1 combines with J gene TRBJ2-7; D gene unclear. The V end lost 4 bases, the J end lost 2 bases, and 15 bases lay between the germline ends. In germline, CDR1 is MGHRA, CDR2 YSYEKL. This CDR3 comprises 15 residues. The CDR3, as DNA: TGCGCCAGCAGCCCCTCCCCGGCGGTACCCTACGAGCAGTACTTC. Residues: CASSPSPAVPYEQYF.

This clone was seen just once. This chain links TRBV18 with TRBJ2-7; D perhaps matches TRBD2 (6 bases). Germline V CDR1 and CDR2: KGHSH, LQKENI. Trimming removed 6 bases at V and 6 bases at J, with 12 bases between. The CDR3 contains 12 residues. CDR3 nucleotides: TGTGCCAGCTCCCCCGAGACTAGCGAGCAGTACTTC. It translates to CASSPETSEQYF.

This sequence joins TRBV6-5 and TRBJ2-3; TRBD2 aligns across 8 bases. The J segment lost 0 bases and the V segment lost 3 bases, leaving 2 bases of the junction unmatched. The germline V gene encodes CDR1 MNHEY and CDR2 SVGAGI. The CDR3 totals 15 residues. CDR3: CASSYSGASTDTQYF. The CDR3 nucleotides are TGTGCCAGCAGTTATAGCGGGGCTAGCACAGATACGCAGTATTTT.

There are many counts of this clone. J is TRBJ2-2 and V is TRBV12-5; maybe TRBD2 (6 bases). The V and J ends lost 0 bases and 5 bases respectively, with 10 bases between them. The CDR3 has 15 residues. Germline CDR1 LGHNT, CDR2 FRNRAP. In nucleotides, the CDR3 is TGTGCTAGTGGTTTGGTGCAGGCGGGGACCGGGGAGCTGTTTTTT. Protein: CASGLVQAGTGELFF.

In DNA, the CDR3 is TGTGCCAGCAGACACCGGACTTTTGGCACTGAAGCTTTCTTT. Protein product: CASRHRTFGTEAFF. The genes are TRBV28 and TRBJ1-1; D is undetermined. Germline V gene data show CDR1 as MDHEN and CDR2 as SYDVKM. This CDR3 is built from 14 residues. Deletions cut 6 bases from V and 4 bases from J, with 15 bases between.

The V gene is TRBV18, the J gene TRBJ2-5; TRBD1 aligns across 9 bases. The V and J ends lost 6 bases and 2 bases, in that order; junction bases with no gene match: 7. The CDR3 runs to 15 residues. Germline V gene lookup returns CDR1 KGHSH and CDR2 LQKENI. Here the CDR3 reads CASSPRTGVQETQYF. CDR3 nucleotide sequence: TGTGCCAGCTCCCCTAGGACAGGGGTACAAGAGACCCAGTACTTC.

The chain joins TRBV7-6 to TRBJ1-4; D remains ambiguous. The CDR3 is 16 residues long. Germline V gene lookup returns CDR1 SGHVS and CDR2 FNYEAQ. V lost 6 bases and J lost 8, with 22 bases in between. The CDR3 reads CASRSRSGQRDEKLFF. CDR3 sequence (DNA): TGTGCCAGCAGAAGCAGGAGCGGTCAGCGAGACGAAAAACTGTTTTTT. Full variable domain (rest looked up from reference TRBV7-6 and TRBJ1-4): GAGVSQSPRYKVTKRGQDVALRCDPISGHVSLYWYRQALGQGPEFLTYFNYEAQQDKSGLPNDRFSAERPEGSISTLTIQRTEQRDSAMYRCASRSRSGQRDEKLFFGSGTQLSVL.

The gene calls are TRBV3-1 (or the pseudogene TRBV3-2) and TRBJ2-1; 9 bases map to TRBD2. J gave up 7 bases and V 5 bases, and 12 bases lay outside the gene matches. The CDR3 sequence is 16 residues long. CDR1 is LGHDT and CDR2 is YNNKEL in the germline V gene (reference sequence). The CDR3 coding sequence is TGTGCCAGCAGCTCCCGACTAGCGGACACTGGGAATGAGCAGTTCTTC. Translated: CASSSRLADTGNEQFF.

The chain links TRBV10-1 to TRBJ2-7; 9 bases are shared with TRBD2. Trimming cost V 3 bases and J 5 bases; bases outside gene matches: 5. CDR1 is WNHNN, CDR2 SYGVQD, per germline (reference sequence). CDR3 length equals 14 residues. CDR3 nucleotides: TGCGCCAGCAGTGAATCTAGCGGGGAGGACGAGCAGTACTTC. This codes for CASSESSGEDEQYF.

The rearrangement links TRBV6-5 to TRBJ1-6; the D is unclear. Trimming pared 6 bases from V and 0 bases from J, leaving 9 bases between. The CDR3 is 15 amino acids. Looked up from germline, CDR1 is MNHEY and CDR2 is SVGAGI. In nucleotides, the CDR3 is TGTGCCAGCAGCAAGACAAGCTCCTATAATTCACCCCTCCACTTT. Its translation: CASSKTSSYNSPLHF.

The V gene is TRBV5-1, the J gene TRBJ2-3, with D possibly TRBD1 on 5 matching bases. Trimming removed 3 bases at V and 4 bases at J, with 12 bases between. Germline V lookup: CDR1 SGHRS, CDR2 YFSETQ. The CDR3 covers 14 residues. The chain's CDR3 is CASSYLMGPDTQYF. The CDR3 DNA reads TGCGCCAGCAGCTACCTCATGGGGCCAGATACGCAGTATTTT. Variable domain in full (rest from reference TRBV5-1 and TRBJ2-3): KAGVTQTPRYLIKTRGQQVTLSCSPISGHRSVSWYQQTPGQGLQFLFEYFSETQRNKGNFPGRFSGRQFSNSRSEMNVSTLELGDSALYLCASSYLMGPDTQYFGPGTRLTVL.

The chain has TRBV3-1 (or the pseudogene TRBV3-2) and TRBJ1-1; 10 nucleotides line up with TRBD1. With V trimmed by 4 bases and J by 4 bases, 3 bases remained unmatched. The CDR3 loop spans 14 amino acids. The germline CDR1 and CDR2 sequences are LGHDT and YNNKEL (reference sequence). CDR3 nucleotide sequence: TGTGCCAGCAGCCCCGGGACAGGGGTCACTGAAGCTTTCTTT. As protein: CASSPGTGVTEAFF.

This clone was found once. The chain uses TRBV27 and TRBJ2-7; the match to TRBD1 covers 7 bases. Germline V gene lookup returns CDR1 MNHEY and CDR2 SMNVEV (reference sequence). V shed 5 bases and J 3 bases; nucleotides not matched to a gene: 10. There are 15 residues in the CDR3. The CDR3 nucleotides are TGTGCCAGCAGTCACCGGGACAGTTCATTCTACGAGCAGTACTTC. It is translated as CASSHRDSSFYEQYF.

In this sample, this clone turned up a few times. The chain has TRBV9 and TRBJ2-2; 13 nucleotides agree with TRBD2. The CDR3 runs 18 residues. V shed 0 bases, J shed 6 bases, and the junction held 8 bases outside the gene matches. Per the germline V gene, CDR1 is SGDLS and CDR2 is YYNGEE. The CDR3 DNA follows: TGTGCCAGCAGCGTAGGTAGTTTAGGACTAGCGGGAGCCGGGGAGCTGTTTTTT. This encodes CASSVGSLGLAGAGELFF.

The CDR3 DNA reads as TGCGCCAGCAGCCCGGACGGATCGGGGGGCAATCAGCCCCAGCATTTT. Amino acid sequence: CASSPDGSGGNQPQHF. This chain connects TRBV5-1 to TRBJ1-5; weak D call: TRBD1 (5 bases). Looked up from germline, CDR1 is SGHRS and CDR2 is YFSETQ. Trimming left V 4 bases short and J 2 bases short, with 16 bases between. The length of the CDR3 is 16 residues.